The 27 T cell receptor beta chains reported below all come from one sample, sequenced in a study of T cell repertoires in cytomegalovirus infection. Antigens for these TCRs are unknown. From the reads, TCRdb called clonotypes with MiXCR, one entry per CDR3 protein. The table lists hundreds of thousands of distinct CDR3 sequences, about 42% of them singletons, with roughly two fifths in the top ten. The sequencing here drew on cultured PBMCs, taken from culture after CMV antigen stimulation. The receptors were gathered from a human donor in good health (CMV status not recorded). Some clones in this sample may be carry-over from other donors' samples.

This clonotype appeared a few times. For the CDR3, the DNA is TGTGCCAGCCAAGTCGGCGGGGCGAGGAATACGCAGTATTTT. Translating it yields CASQVGGARNTQYF. This chain connects TRBV12-3 or TRBV12-4 to TRBJ2-3; D may be TRBD2 (6 bases). The CDR3 is 14 amino acids. V lost 8 bases and J 7 bases, leaving 19 bases between the germline ends.

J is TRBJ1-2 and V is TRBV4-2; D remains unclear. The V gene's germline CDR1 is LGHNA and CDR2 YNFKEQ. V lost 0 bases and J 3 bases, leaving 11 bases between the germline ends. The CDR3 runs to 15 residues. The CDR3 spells CASSQDWRSYYGYTF. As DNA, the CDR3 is TGTGCCAGCAGCCAAGATTGGAGGTCATACTATGGCTACACCTTC.

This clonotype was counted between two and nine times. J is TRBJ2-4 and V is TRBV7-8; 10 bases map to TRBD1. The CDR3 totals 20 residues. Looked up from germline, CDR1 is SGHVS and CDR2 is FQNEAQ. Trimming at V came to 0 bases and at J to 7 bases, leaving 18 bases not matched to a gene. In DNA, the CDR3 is TGTGCCAGCAGCTTAGCACACGATTCGGCTTGGACAGGGGGAGAGAACATTCAGTACTTC. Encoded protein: CASSLAHDSAWTGGENIQYF. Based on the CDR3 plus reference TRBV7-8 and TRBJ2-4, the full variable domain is GAGVSQSPRYKVAKRGQDVALRCDPISGHVSLFWYQQALGQGPEFLTYFQNEAQLDKSGLPSDRFFAERPEGSVSTLKIQRTQQEDSAVYLCASSLAHDSAWTGGENIQYFGAGTRLSVL.

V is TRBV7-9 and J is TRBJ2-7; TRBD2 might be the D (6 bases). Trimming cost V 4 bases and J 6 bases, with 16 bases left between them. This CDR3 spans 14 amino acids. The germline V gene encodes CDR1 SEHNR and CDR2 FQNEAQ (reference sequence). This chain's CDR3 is CASSSSRGASEQYF. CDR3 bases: TGTGCCAGCAGCTCGAGTCGCGGGGCTTCCGAGCAGTACTTC.

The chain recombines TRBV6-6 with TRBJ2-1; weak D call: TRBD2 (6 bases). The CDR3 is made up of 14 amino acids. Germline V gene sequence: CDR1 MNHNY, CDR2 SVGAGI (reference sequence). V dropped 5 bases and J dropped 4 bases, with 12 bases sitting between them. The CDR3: CASSDSGGYNEQFF. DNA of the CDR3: TGTGCCAGCAGTGATTCCGGGGGATACAATGAGCAGTTCTTC.

This CDR3 reads CASSSRALATYEQYF. In DNA form, the CDR3 reads TGTGCCAGCAGCTCACGGGCCCTGGCAACCTACGAGCAGTACTTC. The chain couples TRBV7-2 to TRBJ2-7; D is uncertain. CDR1 is SGHTA, CDR2 FQGNSA, per germline. The CDR3 runs 15 residues. V was shortened by 4 bases and J by 2 bases, with 15 bases between the two germline ends.

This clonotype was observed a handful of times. Here the CDR3 reads CASSKGQAGANVLTF. DNA for the CDR3: TGTGCCAGTAGTAAAGGACAGGCTGGGGCCAACGTCCTGACTTTC. This chain connects TRBV19 to TRBJ2-6; 7 nucleotides match TRBD1. V was clipped by 4 bases and J by 2 bases; unmatched bases: 2. The CDR3 runs 15 residues. Germline V lookup: CDR1 LNHDA, CDR2 SQIVND (reference sequence).

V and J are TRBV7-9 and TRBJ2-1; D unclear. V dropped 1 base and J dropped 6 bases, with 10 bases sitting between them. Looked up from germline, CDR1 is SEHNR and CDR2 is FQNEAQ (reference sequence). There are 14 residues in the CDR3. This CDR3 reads CASSLEWSVNEQFF. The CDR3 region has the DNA TGTGCCAGCAGCTTAGAATGGTCGGTCAATGAGCAGTTCTTC.

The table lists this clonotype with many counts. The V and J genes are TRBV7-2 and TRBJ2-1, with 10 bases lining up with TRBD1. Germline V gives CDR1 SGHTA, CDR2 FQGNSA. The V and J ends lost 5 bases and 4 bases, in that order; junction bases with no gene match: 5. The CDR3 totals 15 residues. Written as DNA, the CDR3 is TGTGCCAGCAGCATCCGGGACAGGGGATACAATGAGCAGTTCTTC. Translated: CASSIRDRGYNEQFF.

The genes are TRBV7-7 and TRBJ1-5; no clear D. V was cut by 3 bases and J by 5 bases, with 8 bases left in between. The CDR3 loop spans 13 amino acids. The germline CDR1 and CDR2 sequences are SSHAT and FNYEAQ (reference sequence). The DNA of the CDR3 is TGTGCCAGCAGCTTGTCAGAGGATCAGCCCCAGCATTTT. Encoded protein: CASSLSEDQPQHF. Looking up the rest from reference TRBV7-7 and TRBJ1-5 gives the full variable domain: GAGVSQSPRYKVTKRGQDVTLRCDPISSHATLYWYQQALGQGPEFLTYFNYEAQPDKSGLPSDRFSAERPEGSISTLTIQRTEQRDSAMYRCASSLSEDQPQHFGDGTRLSIL.

The CDR3 DNA follows: TGTGCCAGCAGTGACAATCAACAGGGAAGCTATGGCTACACCTTC. Its protein is CASSDNQQGSYGYTF. The V and J genes are TRBV6-1 and TRBJ1-2, with a possible D match to TRBD1 (6 bases). The CDR3 totals 15 residues. The germline gives CDR1 MNHNS, CDR2 SASEGT. The ends were cut back, 3 bases at V and 4 bases at J, with 15 bases in the middle.

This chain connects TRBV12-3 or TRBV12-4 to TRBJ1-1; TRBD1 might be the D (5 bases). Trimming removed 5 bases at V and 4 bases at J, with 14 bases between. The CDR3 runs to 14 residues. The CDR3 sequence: CASSQRGFVTEAFF. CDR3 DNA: TGTGCCAGCAGTCAGCGGGGGTTCGTCACTGAAGCTTTCTTT.

CDR3 amino acids: CASSPFVAGSYNEQFF. The DNA for the CDR3 is TGTGCCAGCAGCCCCTTCGTGGCGGGCTCCTACAATGAGCAGTTCTTC. This chain uses TRBV7-9 with TRBJ2-1, with a tentative D call TRBD2 (5 bases). From germline, CDR1 is SEHNR and CDR2 FQNEAQ (reference sequence). Trimming removed 5 bases from V and 0 bases from J, with 14 bases in between. This CDR3 region has 16 residues.

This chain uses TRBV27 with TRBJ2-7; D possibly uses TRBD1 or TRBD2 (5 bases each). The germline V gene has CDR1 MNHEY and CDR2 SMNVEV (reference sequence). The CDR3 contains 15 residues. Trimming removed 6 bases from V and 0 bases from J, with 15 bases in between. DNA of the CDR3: TGTGCCAGCAGCCCACGGGGCGGAGACTCCTACGAGCAGTACTTC. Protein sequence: CASSPRGGDSYEQYF.

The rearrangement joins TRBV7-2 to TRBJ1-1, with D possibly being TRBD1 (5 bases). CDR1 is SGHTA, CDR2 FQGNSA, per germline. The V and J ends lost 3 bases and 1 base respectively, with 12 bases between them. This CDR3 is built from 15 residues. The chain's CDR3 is CASSFVGDSNTEAFF. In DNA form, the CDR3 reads TGTGCCAGCAGCTTTGTTGGGGACTCGAACACTGAAGCTTTCTTT.

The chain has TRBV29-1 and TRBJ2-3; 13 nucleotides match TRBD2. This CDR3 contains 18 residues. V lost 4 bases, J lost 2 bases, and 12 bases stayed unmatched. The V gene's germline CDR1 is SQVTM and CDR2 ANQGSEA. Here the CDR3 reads CSVAGTSGVPGVTDTQYF. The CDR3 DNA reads TGCAGCGTTGCCGGGACTAGCGGGGTCCCCGGGGTCACAGATACGCAGTATTTT.

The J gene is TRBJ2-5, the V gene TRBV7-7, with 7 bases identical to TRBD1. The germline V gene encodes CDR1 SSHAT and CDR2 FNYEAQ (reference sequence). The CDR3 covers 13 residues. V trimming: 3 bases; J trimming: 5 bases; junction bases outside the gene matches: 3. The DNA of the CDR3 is TGTGCCAGCAGCTTGGACAGGATGGAGACCCAGTACTTC. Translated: CASSLDRMETQYF.

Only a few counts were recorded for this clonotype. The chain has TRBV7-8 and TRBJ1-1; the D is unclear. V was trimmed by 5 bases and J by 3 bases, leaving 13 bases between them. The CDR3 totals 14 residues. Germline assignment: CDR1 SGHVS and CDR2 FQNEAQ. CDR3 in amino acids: CASSRRREDTEAFF. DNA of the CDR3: TGTGCCAGCAGCCGACGGCGGGAGGACACTGAAGCTTTCTTT.

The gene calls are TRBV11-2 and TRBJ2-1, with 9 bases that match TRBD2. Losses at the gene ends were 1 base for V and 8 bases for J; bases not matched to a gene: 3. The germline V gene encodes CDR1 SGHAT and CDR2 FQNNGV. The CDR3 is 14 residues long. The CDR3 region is CASSLARLADEQFF. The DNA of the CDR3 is TGTGCCAGCAGCTTAGCCAGACTAGCGGATGAGCAGTTCTTC.

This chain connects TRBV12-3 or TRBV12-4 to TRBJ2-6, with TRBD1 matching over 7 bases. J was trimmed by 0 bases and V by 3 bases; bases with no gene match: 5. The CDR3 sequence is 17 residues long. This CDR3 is CASSFWTGGSGANVLTF. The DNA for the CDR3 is TGTGCCAGCAGTTTTTGGACAGGAGGCTCTGGGGCCAACGTCCTGACTTTC.

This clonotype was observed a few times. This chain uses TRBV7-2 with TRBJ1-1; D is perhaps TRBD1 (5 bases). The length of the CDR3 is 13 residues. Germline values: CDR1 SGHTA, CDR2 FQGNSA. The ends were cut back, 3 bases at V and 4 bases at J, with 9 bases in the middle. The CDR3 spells CASSFQGATEAFF. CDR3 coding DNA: TGTGCCAGCAGCTTCCAGGGCGCCACTGAAGCTTTCTTT.

The CDR3 bases are TGTGCCAGCAACCGGGGGCTCGACTTCGATGAGCAGTTCTTC. It is translated as CASNRGLDFDEQFF. The rearrangement uses TRBV25-1 and TRBJ2-1; D is perhaps TRBD1 or TRBD2 (6 bases each). Germline V gene lookup returns CDR1 MGHDK and CDR2 SYGVNS. Trimming stripped 7 bases from V and 8 bases from J, with 18 bases between. The length of the CDR3 is 14 residues.

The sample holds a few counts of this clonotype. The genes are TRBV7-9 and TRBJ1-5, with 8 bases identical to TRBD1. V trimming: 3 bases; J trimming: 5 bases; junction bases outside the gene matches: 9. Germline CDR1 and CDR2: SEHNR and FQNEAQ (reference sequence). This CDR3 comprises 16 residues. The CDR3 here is CASSLDTDRADQPQHF. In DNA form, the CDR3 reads TGTGCCAGCAGCTTGGACACGGACAGGGCGGATCAGCCCCAGCATTTT.

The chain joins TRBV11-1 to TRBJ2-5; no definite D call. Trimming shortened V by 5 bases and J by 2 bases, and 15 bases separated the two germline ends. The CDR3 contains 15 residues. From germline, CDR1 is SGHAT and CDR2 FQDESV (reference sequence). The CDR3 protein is CASSSWTGSQETQYF. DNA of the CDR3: TGTGCCAGCAGCAGTTGGACCGGGTCACAAGAGACCCAGTACTTC. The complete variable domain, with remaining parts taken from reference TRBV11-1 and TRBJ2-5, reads EAEVAQSPRYKITEKSQAVAFWCDPISGHATLYWYRQILGQGPELLVQFQDESVVDDSQLPKDRFSAERLKGVDSTLKIQPAELGDSAMYLCASSSWTGSQETQYFGPGTRLLVL.

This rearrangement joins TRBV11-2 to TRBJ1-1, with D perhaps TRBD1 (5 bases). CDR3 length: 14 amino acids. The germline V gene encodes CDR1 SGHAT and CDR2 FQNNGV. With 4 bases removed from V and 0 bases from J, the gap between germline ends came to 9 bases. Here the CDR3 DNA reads TGTGCCAGCAGCTCATTGACAGTGAACACTGAAGCTTTCTTT. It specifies CASSSLTVNTEAFF.

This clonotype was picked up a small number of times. The CDR3 DNA reads as TGTGCCAGCAGAGGCAGGGTCGGAGATACGCAGTATTTT. It codes for CASRGRVGDTQYF. This chain links TRBV12-3 or TRBV12-4 with TRBJ2-3; possibly TRBD1 for D (5 bases). The CDR3 has 13 amino acids. V was trimmed by 6 bases and J by 5 bases, leaving 12 bases between them.

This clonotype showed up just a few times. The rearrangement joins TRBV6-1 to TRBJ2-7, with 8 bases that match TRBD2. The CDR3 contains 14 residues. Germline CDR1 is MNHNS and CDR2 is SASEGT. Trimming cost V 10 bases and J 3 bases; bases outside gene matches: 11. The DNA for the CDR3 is TGTGCCACACGGGGAGCGGGAGTGGTCTACGAGCAGTACTTC. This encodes CATRGAGVVYEQYF.